The rows below give T cell receptor beta chains drawn from one sample of a study of Graves' ophthalmopathy and Graves' hyperthyroidism. Using its own MiXCR run on the multiplex PCR reads, TCRdb lists one record per CDR3 protein. Of around 1.1 million distinct CDR3 sequences in the sample, 35% to 40% were seen once. Sequences were obtained from peripheral blood or thyroid tissue (not recorded which). These receptors came from an adult man with Graves' hyperthyroidism. Each CDR3 is given with its conserved first and last residue. A D gene is named only where the DNA matches it firmly. Size is omitted from some rows. Given values are once, few, many or a class for expanded clones.

D,V,J,size,DNA,CDR3
NA,TRBV9,TRBJ2-7,NA,TGCGCCAGCAGCCAAGAATTTGGCGGGAACTCCTACGAGCAGTACTTC,CASSQEFGGNSYEQYF
NA,TRBV13,TRBJ2-7,few,TGTGCCAGCAGCTCAATGGGCATGCAGTACTTC,CASSSMGMQYF
TRBD2,TRBV7-3,TRBJ2-5,NA,TGTGCCAGCAGCTCCACGAGCGGGAGAAAAGGGGGAGAGACCCAGTACTTC,CASSSTSGRKGGETQYF
TRBD2,TRBV10-2,TRBJ2-5,NA,TGCGCCAGCAGTGCCGGACTAGCGGGAGTCCTCTCCGAGACCCAGTACTTC,CASSAGLAGVLSETQYF
NA,TRBV7-2,TRBJ1-1,many,TGTGCCAGCAGCTTTCACGGTCCAATGAACACTGAAGCTTTCTTT,CASSFHGPMNTEAFF
NA,TRBV7-8,TRBJ1-3,many,TGTGCCAGCAGCTTAGCTGCGACTGGAAACACCATATATTTT,CASSLAATGNTIYF
TRBD1,TRBV11-2,TRBJ2-7,many,TGTGCCAGCAGCTCTCGACAGGGGGCGAACGAGCAGTACTTC,CASSSRQGANEQYF
TRBD2,TRBV5-1,TRBJ2-7,NA,TGCGCCAGCAGCTCTGGGTTGGGACTAGCGAGGCGAACCACCTACGAGCAGTACTTC,CASSSGLGLARRTTYEQYF
NA,TRBV9,TRBJ1-1,many,TGTGCCAGCAGTCGAGAGACAAACACTGAAGCTTTCTTT,CASSRETNTEAFF
NA,TRBV20-1,TRBJ2-5,many,TGCAGTGCTAGTACTATGGGTATCCAAGAGACCCAGTACTTC,CSASTMGIQETQYF
TRBD1,TRBV10-3,TRBJ1-5,NA,TGTGCCATCAGTGATTCCGGACAGGGGTTTGATCAGCCCCAGCATTTT,CAISDSGQGFDQPQHF
NA,TRBV20-1,TRBJ2-7,NA,TGCAGTGCTAGAGTTGTTGGTTCGGGTACCCACGAGCAGTACTTC,CSARVVGSGTHEQYF
NA,TRBV2,TRBJ1-5,few,TGTGCCAGCAGTGGGTCGGGACAAACCAATCAGCCCCAGCATTTT,CASSGSGQTNQPQHF
NA,TRBV2,TRBJ2-2,NA,TGTGCCAGCAGTATCCGGGAGACCGGGGAGCTGCTTTTT,CASSIRETGELLF
TRBD2,TRBV2,TRBJ2-2,few,TGTGCCAGCAGTGAGGTTTTAGCGGGAGTTGACGGGGAGCTGTTTTTT,CASSEVLAGVDGELFF
TRBD1,TRBV7-2,TRBJ1-3,NA,TGTGCCAGCAGCTTAAAACAGGGGGCCCGGCCCTCTGGAAACACCATATATTTT,CASSLKQGARPSGNTIYF
NA,TRBV6-5,TRBJ1-1,many,TGTGCCAGCAGTTACTTCACGGACAGAGAAGCTTTCTTT,CASSYFTDREAFF
NA,TRBV12-3/TRBV12-4,TRBJ2-2,many,TGTGCCAGCGGGGCGAGGCCTAGCAACGGGGAGCTGTTTTTT,CASGARPSNGELFF
TRBD1,TRBV29-1,TRBJ1-2,NA,TGCAGCGTTGAAGATGGCAGGACAGGGACCGTCAACTATGGCTACACCTTC,CSVEDGRTGTVNYGYTF
NA,TRBV10-3,TRBJ1-2,NA,TGTGCCGGCTCATTCTATGGCTACACCTTC,CAGSFYGYTF
NA,TRBV6-5,TRBJ2-7,few,TGTGCCAGCGGCCCGGGGGGCTCGGGGGTCCCCTACGAGCAGTACTTC,CASGPGGSGVPYEQYF
NA,TRBV9,TRBJ2-2,NA,TGTGCCAGCAGCGTGGGACCTTCGAACACCGGGGAGCTGTTTTTT,CASSVGPSNTGELFF